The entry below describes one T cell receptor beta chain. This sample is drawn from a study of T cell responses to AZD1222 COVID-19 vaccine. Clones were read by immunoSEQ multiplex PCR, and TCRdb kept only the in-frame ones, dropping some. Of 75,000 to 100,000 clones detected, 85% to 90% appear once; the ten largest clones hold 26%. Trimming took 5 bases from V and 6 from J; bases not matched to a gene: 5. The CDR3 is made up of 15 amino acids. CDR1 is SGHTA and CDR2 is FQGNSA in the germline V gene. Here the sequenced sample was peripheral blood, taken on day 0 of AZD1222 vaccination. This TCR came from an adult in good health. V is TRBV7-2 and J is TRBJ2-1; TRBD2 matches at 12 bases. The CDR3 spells CASSPPGLAGNEQFF. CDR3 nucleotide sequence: TGTGCCAGCAGCCCCCCGGGACTAGCGGGCAATGAGCAGTTCTTC.